Sequencing of this T cell receptor beta chain was carried out in a study of shared clonotypes between healthy human individuals. Study in general: Each donor contributed plates that comprised three CD4 naive, three CD4 memory, two CD8 naive and one CD8 memory.

Remarks on this clone: Its antigen remains unidentified.

Study observations and caveats: Between a handful of donors, naive CD4 clonotypes were shared at a level of about 5.3%. Sampling was confined to blood; repertoires within tissues likely differ.

The germline V and J ends were trimmed by 7 bases and 6 bases, with 13 bases remaining between them. This CDR3 contains 13 residues. Germline assignment: CDR1 MNHNY and CDR2 SVGAGI (reference sequence). Donors, without exception, were Caucasian adults residing in Nashville, Tennessee. The assay was immunoSEQ multiplex PCR, and TCRdb's table has in-frame clones only and misses some. The repertoire has about 1 million clones, about three quarters of them found once; the top ten carry 1.4% to 1.5%. This chain links TRBV6-6 with TRBJ2-1; D might be TRBD1 or TRBD2, each matching 5 bases. This clonotype was sampled from a man between 18 and 35 years old in good health. Sequencing input: memory CD4+ T cells sorted from blood. Subset specified: CD45RA-negative fraction. CDR3 sequence reads: CASTSGRVNEQFF. The CDR3 DNA sequence: TGTGCCAGCACATCGGGACGGGTCAATGAGCAGTTCTTC.